These 13 T cell receptor beta chains were all obtained from the same sample, sequenced in a study of T cells in Graves' hyperthyroidism and ophthalmopathy. It was RNA transcripts that yielded the amplified TCR beta CDR3 regions. With the HTBI primer set, the TCR CDR3 went through a first round of RT-PCR. One entry per CDR3 protein, called by TCRdb with MiXCR from the multiplex PCR reads. The sample lists roughly 500,000 distinct CDR3 sequences; 22% were seen once. Input material: blood. The receptor set was obtained from a woman between 65 and 79 years old with Graves' ophthalmopathy.

The table lists this clonotype with a few counts. The gene calls are TRBV28 and TRBJ1-2; D is unclear. This CDR3 comprises 16 residues. V lost 4 bases and J 3 bases, leaving 18 bases between the germline ends. The V gene's germline CDR1 is MDHEN and CDR2 SYDVKM. CDR3 in DNA: TGTGCCAGCAGTTCCGTTGCGCCCCGGGGTGACTATGGCTACACCTTC. This encodes CASSSVAPRGDYGYTF.

This chain joins TRBV18 and TRBJ2-1, with TRBD1 identical over 7 bases. CDR1 is KGHSH, CDR2 LQKENI, per germline. V gave up 3 bases and J gave up 8 bases; unmatched junction bases: 10. There are 15 residues in the CDR3. The CDR3 reads CASSPLDRTVHEQFF. The CDR3 DNA reads TGTGCCAGCTCACCGCTGGACAGGACGGTACATGAGCAGTTCTTC. The variable domain in full, with the rest retrieved from reference TRBV18 and TRBJ2-1, is NAGVMQNPRHLVRRRGQEARLRCSPMKGHSHVYWYRQLPEEGLKFMVYLQKENIIDESGMPKERFSAEFPKEGPSILRIQQVVRGDSAAYFCASSPLDRTVHEQFFGPGTRLTVL.

This clonotype was detected a few times. The chain employs TRBV3-1 and TRBJ2-7, with D perhaps TRBD1 (5 bases). Trimming cost V 0 bases and J 4 bases, with 16 bases left between them. This CDR3 region has 16 residues. CDR1 is LGHDT, CDR2 YNNKEL, per germline (reference sequence). CDR3 amino acids: CASSQDLVAGIYEQYF. The DNA of the CDR3 is TGTGCCAGCAGCCAAGATCTAGTAGCAGGGATATACGAGCAGTACTTC.

This clonotype showed up many times. The chain links TRBV7-2 to TRBJ2-3; D is uncertain. The germline V gene encodes CDR1 SGHTA and CDR2 FQGNSA. This CDR3 has 13 residues. V was cut by 1 base and J by 5 bases, with 7 bases left in between. This CDR3 reads CASSLDNRDTQYF. The CDR3 DNA follows: TGTGCCAGCAGCTTAGACAACAGAGATACGCAGTATTTT.

The V call is TRBV5-1, the J call TRBJ2-7; TRBD1 aligns across 7 bases. The CDR3 runs to 14 residues. V dropped 2 bases and J dropped 5; count of bases not matched to a gene: 7. Germline V gene data show CDR1 as SGHRS and CDR2 as YFSETQ. CDR3: CASSFRQGKNEQYF. The CDR3 coding sequence is TGCGCCAGCAGCTTTCGACAGGGAAAGAACGAGCAGTACTTC.

This clonotype has only a few counts. The chain uses TRBV19 and TRBJ1-1; D may be TRBD1 (6 bases). CDR1 and CDR2 (germline): LNHDA, SQIVND (reference sequence). Between the trimmed V and J ends, which lost 2 bases and 0 bases, there was a span of 16 bases. The CDR3 extends over 17 amino acids. In nucleotides, the CDR3 is TGTGCCAGTAGTATATTGCCCCCGGGGGCCCTGAACACTGAAGCTTTCTTT. It is translated as CASSILPPGALNTEAFF.

This chain links TRBV12-3 or TRBV12-4 with TRBJ2-7; possibly TRBD2 for D (5 bases). With 6 bases removed from V and 2 bases from J, the gap between germline ends came to 11 bases. The CDR3 consists of 13 residues. The CDR3 DNA is TGTGCCAGCAGCCCCACGGGAACCTACGAGCAGTACTTC. It codes for CASSPTGTYEQYF.

J is TRBJ2-5 and V is TRBV7-2; possible D gene TRBD2, 5 bases. Trimming pared 4 bases from V and 5 bases from J, leaving 11 bases between. The CDR3 loop spans 13 amino acids. CDR1 is SGHTA, CDR2 FQGNSA, per germline. The CDR3 sequence: CASSSEGWETQYF. As DNA, the CDR3 is TGTGCCAGCAGCTCTGAGGGTTGGGAGACCCAGTACTTC.

This clonotype was seen at least ten times. This rearrangement joins TRBV6-1 to TRBJ2-1; 7 bases line up with TRBD1. Germline V gene data show CDR1 as MNHNS and CDR2 as SASEGT. The CDR3 is made up of 14 amino acids. The junction had 3 bases not matched to a gene; V was cut back by 3 bases and J by 4 bases. In DNA form, the CDR3 reads TGTGCCAGCAGTGAGACAGGGTTATACAATGAGCAGTTCTTC. It is translated as CASSETGLYNEQFF.

The J gene is TRBJ1-1, the V gene TRBV28, with a tentative D call TRBD1 (5 bases). The germline V gene encodes CDR1 MDHEN and CDR2 SYDVKM. CDR3 size: 14 residues. Deletions cut 3 bases from V and 4 bases from J, with 12 bases between. CDR3 in DNA: TGTGCCAGCAGTTTTGGGGGAGGAAGCACTGAAGCTTTCTTT. This gives the protein CASSFGGGSTEAFF.

The rearrangement uses TRBV27 and TRBJ2-3; unclear D gene. V lost 2 bases and J lost 0, with 18 bases in between. Per the germline V gene, CDR1 is MNHEY and CDR2 is SMNVEV (reference sequence). The CDR3 sequence is 18 residues long. Written as DNA, the CDR3 is TGTGCCAGCAGTTTAAAAGTTAACAGAGCAATTAGCACAGATACGCAGTATTTT. Protein sequence: CASSLKVNRAISTDTQYF.

Only a few counts were recorded for this clonotype. The chain couples TRBV7-3 to TRBJ2-2; D perhaps matches TRBD1 (5 bases). The V gene's germline CDR1 is SGHTA and CDR2 FQGTGA. This CDR3 has 16 residues. With 5 bases removed from V and 0 bases from J, the gap between germline ends came to 13 bases. The CDR3 is CASSPKIGANTGELFF. As DNA, the CDR3 is TGTGCCAGCAGCCCAAAGATAGGGGCGAACACCGGGGAGCTGTTTTTT.

The rearrangement links TRBV5-1 to TRBJ2-1, with D perhaps assigned TRBD1 or TRBD2 (5 bases each). Trimming took 1 base from V and 10 from J, leaving 24 bases between them. Germline V gene lookup returns CDR1 SGHRS and CDR2 YFSETQ. This CDR3 contains 17 residues. The CDR3 loop reads CASSLISLGPQPGEQFF. CDR3 in DNA: TGCGCCAGCAGCTTGATCAGTCTGGGACCCCAACCCGGGGAGCAGTTCTTC.